A selection of T cell receptor beta chains follows, all from one sample in a study of blood T cell repertoires in COVID-19. Sequencing was performed with immunoSEQ multiplex PCR; in TCRdb, only in-frame clones are kept and a portion is missing. The sample lists approximately 360,000 clones, around 86% seen once, with about 4.9% in the top ten. The source material was PBMCs or T cells enriched from blood (not recorded which). The source is a woman aged 50 to 60 who had recovered from COVID-19. Both conserved end residues are part of each CDR3. The D gene is left open where the match is weak. Not all rows give a size; the values are once, few, many and, for expanded clones, a class.

D: -; J: TRBJ2-3; size: -; length: 14; V: TRBV9; DNA: TGTGCCAGCGGTTTGGCGGGTAGCACAGATACGCAGTATTTT; CDR3: CASGLAGSTDTQYF
D: -; J: TRBJ2-1; size: -; length: 16; V: TRBV19; DNA: TGTGCCAGTAGTAGCCGAACAGCCGAGGGATACAATGAGCAGTTCTTC; CDR3: CASSSRTAEGYNEQFF
D: -; J: TRBJ1-5; size: -; length: 13; V: TRBV29-1; DNA: TGCAGTACACTGGGGGGGGCCGGACAGCCCCAGCATTTT; CDR3: CSTLGGAGQPQHF
D: -; J: TRBJ2-2; size: once; length: 14; V: TRBV30; DNA: TGTGCCTGGAGTGTACAGGGAGCCACCGGGGAGCTGTTTTTT; CDR3: CAWSVQGATGELFF
D: -; J: TRBJ2-6; size: -; length: 16; V: TRBV7-2; DNA: TGTGCCAGCAGCTTAGCGTCGGGGTCAGGGGCCAACGTCCTGACTTTC; CDR3: CASSLASGSGANVLTF
D: -; J: TRBJ1-2; size: few; length: 11; V: TRBV20-1; DNA: TGCAGTGCTCCCGGGACATTTGGCTACACCTTC; CDR3: CSAPGTFGYTF
D: TRBD1; J: TRBJ2-5; size: -; length: 14; V: TRBV18; DNA: TGTGCCAGCTCACCGAGACAGGGCCAAGAGACCCAGTACTTC; CDR3: CASSPRQGQETQYF
D: -; J: TRBJ2-7; size: few; length: 13; V: TRBV25-1; DNA: TGTGCCAGCAGTGAATCTCCCTCCTACGAGCAGTACTTC; CDR3: CASSESPSYEQYF
D: TRBD2; J: TRBJ2-3; size: -; length: 17; V: TRBV19; DNA: TGTGCCAGTAGTATAGCGTCTAGCGGGACTAGCACAGATACGCAGTATTTT; CDR3: CASSIASSGTSTDTQYF
D: -; J: TRBJ1-2; size: -; length: 12; V: TRBV19; DNA: TGTGCCAGTAGCGCGACAGCTTATGGCTACACCTTC; CDR3: CASSATAYGYTF
D: TRBD1; J: TRBJ1-5; size: -; length: 16; V: TRBV6-2/TRBV6-3; DNA: TGTGCCAGCAGTACCCACAGGGGGCTGAGCAATCAGCCCCAGCATTTT; CDR3: CASSTHRGLSNQPQHF
D: TRBD1; J: TRBJ1-2; size: -; length: 13; V: TRBV5-1; DNA: TGCGCCAGCAGCTTGGTACAGGGGCAAGGCTACACCTTC; CDR3: CASSLVQGQGYTF
D: -; J: TRBJ1-1; size: -; length: 17; V: TRBV30; DNA: TGTGCCTGGACAGTGGCTGGGGGGGCCTCAAGGAACACTGAAGCTTTCTTT; CDR3: CAWTVAGGASRNTEAFF
D: -; J: TRBJ2-5; size: -; length: 12; V: TRBV10-3; DNA: TGTGCCATCAGTGATACATCGGAGACCCAGTACTTC; CDR3: CAISDTSETQYF
D: TRBD1; J: TRBJ2-5; size: few; length: 14; V: TRBV30; DNA: TGTGCCTGGAGTGGGCAGGGCAATCAGGGGGCCCAGTACTTC; CDR3: CAWSGQGNQGAQYF
D: -; J: TRBJ1-1; size: -; length: 13; V: TRBV14; DNA: TGTGCCAGCAGCTGGGGGAGGACCACTGAAGCTTTCTTT; CDR3: CASSWGRTTEAFF
D: -; J: TRBJ2-7; size: once; length: 14; V: TRBV7-2; DNA: TGTGCCAGCAGCCAAGGGACTCACGTCTACGAGCAGTACTTC; CDR3: CASSQGTHVYEQYF
D: -; J: TRBJ2-7; size: -; length: 14; V: TRBV9; DNA: TGTGCCAGCAGCGTAGCTACAGGGTCCTACGAGCAGTACTTC; CDR3: CASSVATGSYEQYF
D: -; J: TRBJ2-1; size: -; length: 15; V: TRBV24-1; DNA: TGTGCCACCAGTGATAGGAGTAGTGATTACAATGAGCAGTTCTTC; CDR3: CATSDRSSDYNEQFF
D: -; J: TRBJ2-3; size: once; length: 16; V: TRBV2; DNA: TGTGCCAGCAGTGATGAGAGTCCTTTTAGCACAGATACGCAGTATTTT; CDR3: CASSDESPFSTDTQYF
D: TRBD2; J: TRBJ2-7; size: -; length: 14; V: TRBV29-1; DNA: TGCAGCGTTGGTACCAGCGGGAACACCTACGAGCAGTACTTC; CDR3: CSVGTSGNTYEQYF
D: -; J: TRBJ1-1; size: -; length: 14; V: TRBV11-2; DNA: TGTGCCAGCAGCTTAGGCCGGGGAAACACTGAAGCTTTCTTT; CDR3: CASSLGRGNTEAFF
D: -; J: TRBJ2-3; size: -; length: 14; V: TRBV6-5; DNA: TGTGCCAGCAGTTACTCGCTAAGCACAGATACGCAGTATTTT; CDR3: CASSYSLSTDTQYF
D: -; J: TRBJ1-4; size: -; length: 15; V: TRBV11-2; DNA: TGTGCCAGCAGTTTATCGGGCGGGGCCAATGAAAAACTGTTTTTT; CDR3: CASSLSGGANEKLFF
D: TRBD1; J: TRBJ2-7; size: -; length: 15; V: TRBV6-5; DNA: TGTGCCAGCAGTTACGGGGACAGTTCCTCCTACGAGCAGTACTTC; CDR3: CASSYGDSSSYEQYF
D: TRBD2; J: TRBJ2-3; size: -; length: 17; V: TRBV7-9; DNA: TGTGCCAGCAGCTTACGGACTAGCGGGGGGCGCACAGATACGCAGTATTTT; CDR3: CASSLRTSGGRTDTQYF
D: -; J: TRBJ1-1; size: -; length: 15; V: TRBV18; DNA: TGTGCCAGCTCACCCCGGGGGGCAGCGAACACTGAAGCTTTCTTT; CDR3: CASSPRGAANTEAFF
D: -; J: TRBJ1-6; size: -; length: 16; V: TRBV19; DNA: TGTGCCAGTAGTATGGGGGGGCGCCCCTATAATTCACCCCTCCACTTT; CDR3: CASSMGGRPYNSPLHF
D: -; J: TRBJ1-5; size: once; length: 16; V: TRBV6-2/TRBV6-3; DNA: TGTGCCAGCAGTTACTTGGGGACACCTTCAAATCAGCCCCAGCATTTT; CDR3: CASSYLGTPSNQPQHF
D: -; J: TRBJ1-1; size: -; length: 15; V: TRBV15; DNA: TGTGCCACCAGCAGAGATCGAGGGGGTAACACTGAAGCTTTCTTT; CDR3: CATSRDRGGNTEAFF
D: -; J: TRBJ1-3; size: once; length: 13; V: TRBV2; DNA: TGTGCCAGCACCCTGGACAACGGAAACACCATATATTTT; CDR3: CASTLDNGNTIYF
D: TRBD2; J: TRBJ2-1; size: -; length: 16; V: TRBV5-1; DNA: TGCGCCAGCAGCTCAAGCCCTAGCGGGAATAGGGATGAGCAGTTCTTC; CDR3: CASSSSPSGNRDEQFF
D: -; J: TRBJ1-2; size: -; length: 11; V: TRBV19; DNA: TGTGCCAGTAGTCTGAACTATGGCTACACCTTC; CDR3: CASSLNYGYTF
D: -; J: TRBJ2-5; size: -; length: 17; V: TRBV20-1; DNA: TGCAGTGCGAGTCGACTTCGTGGCAGAACGTACCAAGAGACCCAGTACTTC; CDR3: CSASRLRGRTYQETQYF
D: TRBD2; J: TRBJ2-1; size: -; length: 16; V: TRBV19; DNA: TGTGCCAGTAGTGGGTCTAGCGGGAGATTAACGTCTGAGCAGTTCTTC; CDR3: CASSGSSGRLTSEQFF
D: -; J: TRBJ1-3; size: -; length: 15; V: TRBV9; DNA: TGTGCCAGCAGTCCCCCCAGAGGCTCTGGAAACACCATATATTTT; CDR3: CASSPPRGSGNTIYF
D: TRBD1; J: TRBJ2-7; size: -; length: 14; V: TRBV6-2/TRBV6-3; DNA: TGTGCCAGCAGTTTGGGACAGGGACCTCCTGAGCAGTACTTC; CDR3: CASSLGQGPPEQYF
D: TRBD2; J: TRBJ2-7; size: -; length: 14; V: TRBV6-5; DNA: TGTGCCAGCAGATCGGGACTAGCGGCGCGCGAGCAGTACTTC; CDR3: CASRSGLAAREQYF
D: TRBD2; J: TRBJ2-3; size: once; length: 18; V: TRBV13; DNA: TGTGCCAGCAGCCTCCGACTAGCGGGAGGACCGGGAAGGGATACGCAGTATTTT; CDR3: CASSLRLAGGPGRDTQYF
D: TRBD1; J: TRBJ2-3; size: -; length: 13; V: TRBV6-5; DNA: TGTGCCAGCAGCGGGACAGGGCCAGATACGCAGTATTTT; CDR3: CASSGTGPDTQYF
D: -; J: TRBJ1-2; size: once; length: 11; V: TRBV28; DNA: TGTGCCAGCAGCACTCCCTATGGCTACACCTTC; CDR3: CASSTPYGYTF
D: -; J: TRBJ2-3; size: -; length: 16; V: TRBV11-3; DNA: TGTGCCAGCAGCTTAGGGGGCCGATCTAGCACAGATACGCAGTATTTT; CDR3: CASSLGGRSSTDTQYF
D: -; J: TRBJ1-5; size: -; length: 20; V: TRBV19; DNA: TGTGCCAGTAGTATCTCTGCTTGGAGGGTCGGTTTAAGTGAAAATCAGCCCCAGCATTTT; CDR3: CASSISAWRVGLSENQPQHF